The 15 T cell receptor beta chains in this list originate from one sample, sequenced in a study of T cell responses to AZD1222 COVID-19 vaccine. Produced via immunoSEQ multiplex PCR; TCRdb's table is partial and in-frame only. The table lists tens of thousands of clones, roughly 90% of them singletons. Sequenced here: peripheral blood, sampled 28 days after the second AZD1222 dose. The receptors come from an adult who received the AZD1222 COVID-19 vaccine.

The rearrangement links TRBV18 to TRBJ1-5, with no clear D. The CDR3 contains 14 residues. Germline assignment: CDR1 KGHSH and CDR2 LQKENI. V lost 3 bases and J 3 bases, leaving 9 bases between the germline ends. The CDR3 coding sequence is TGTGCCAGCTCACCCTCGGGATACAATCAGCCCCAGCATTTT. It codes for CASSPSGYNQPQHF.

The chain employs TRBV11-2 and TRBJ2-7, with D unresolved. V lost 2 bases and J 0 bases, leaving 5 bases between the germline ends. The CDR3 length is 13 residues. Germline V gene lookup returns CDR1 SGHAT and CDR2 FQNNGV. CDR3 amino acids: CASSLSPSYEQYF. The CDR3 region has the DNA TGTGCCAGCAGCTTAAGTCCCTCCTACGAGCAGTACTTC.

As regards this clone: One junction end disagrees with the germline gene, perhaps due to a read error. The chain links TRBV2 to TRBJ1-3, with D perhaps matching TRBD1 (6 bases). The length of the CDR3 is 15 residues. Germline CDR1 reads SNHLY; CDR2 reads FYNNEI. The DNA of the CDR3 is TGTGCCAGCAGTGAGGAGGGACACTTAGGAAACAGCATATATTTT. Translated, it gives CASSEEGHLGNSIYF.

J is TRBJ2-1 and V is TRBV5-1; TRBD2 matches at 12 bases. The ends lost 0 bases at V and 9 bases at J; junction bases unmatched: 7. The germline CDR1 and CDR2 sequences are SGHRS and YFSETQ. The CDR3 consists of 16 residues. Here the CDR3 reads CASSLASSGGAFEQFF. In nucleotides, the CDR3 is TGCGCCAGCAGCTTGGCCTCTAGCGGGGGGGCATTTGAGCAGTTCTTC.

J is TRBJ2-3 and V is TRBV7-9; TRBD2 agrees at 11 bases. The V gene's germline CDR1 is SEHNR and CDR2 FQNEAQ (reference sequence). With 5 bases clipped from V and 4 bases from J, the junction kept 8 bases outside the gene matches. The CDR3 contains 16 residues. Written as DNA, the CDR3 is TGTGCCAGCAGCCCCGGGACTAGCGGATGGGCAGATACGCAGTATTTT. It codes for CASSPGTSGWADTQYF.

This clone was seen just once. CDR3 amino acids: CASSLSAPSYNEQFF. CDR3 DNA: TGCGCCAGCAGCTTGTCGGCTCCCTCCTACAATGAGCAGTTCTTC. The chain links TRBV5-1 to TRBJ2-1; D remains ambiguous. The CDR3 consists of 15 residues. The germline V gene has CDR1 SGHRS and CDR2 YFSETQ. Trimming took off 1 base at V and 0 bases at J, with 8 bases between the two ends.

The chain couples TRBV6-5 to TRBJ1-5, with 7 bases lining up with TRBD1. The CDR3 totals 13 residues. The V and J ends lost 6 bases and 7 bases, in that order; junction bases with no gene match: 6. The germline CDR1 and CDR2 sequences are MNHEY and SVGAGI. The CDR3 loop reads CASRRDRVQPQHF. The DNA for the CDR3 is TGTGCCAGCAGGAGGGACAGAGTGCAGCCCCAGCATTTT.

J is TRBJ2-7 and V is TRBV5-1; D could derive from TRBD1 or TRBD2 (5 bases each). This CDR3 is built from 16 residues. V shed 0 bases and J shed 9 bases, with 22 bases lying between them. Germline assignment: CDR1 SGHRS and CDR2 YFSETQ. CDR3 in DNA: TGCGCCAGCAGCTTGGGTGTTGCAGGGACGTTTACGGGGCAGTACTTC. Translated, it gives CASSLGVAGTFTGQYF.

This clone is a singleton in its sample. The CDR3 spells CAWTPTGAGYTF. DNA of the CDR3: TGTGCCTGGACCCCGACAGGGGCTGGCTACACCTTC. This chain links TRBV30 with TRBJ1-2, with TRBD1 matching 8 bases. Trimming cost V 4 bases and J 7 bases; bases outside gene matches: 5. The CDR3 consists of 12 residues. Germline CDR1 GTSNPN, CDR2 SVGIG (reference sequence). Together with reference TRBV30 and TRBJ1-2, the CDR3 gives the full variable domain: SQTIHQWPATLVQPVGSPLSLECTVEGTSNPNLYWYRQAAGRGLQLLFYSVGIGQISSEVPQNLSASRPQDRQFILSSKKLLLSDSGFYLCAWTPTGAGYTFGSGTRLTVV.

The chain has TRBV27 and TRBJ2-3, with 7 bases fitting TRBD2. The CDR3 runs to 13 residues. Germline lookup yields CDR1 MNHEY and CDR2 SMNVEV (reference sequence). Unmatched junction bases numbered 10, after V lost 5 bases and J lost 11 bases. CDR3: CASSVGGVVGQYF. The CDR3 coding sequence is TGTGCCAGCAGTGTGGGGGGGGTGGTTGGGCAGTATTTT.

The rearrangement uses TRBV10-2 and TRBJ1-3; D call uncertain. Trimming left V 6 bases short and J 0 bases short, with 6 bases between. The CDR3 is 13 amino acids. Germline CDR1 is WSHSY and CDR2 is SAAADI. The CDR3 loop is CASRTSSGNTIYF. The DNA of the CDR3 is TGCGCCAGCAGAACAAGCTCTGGAAACACCATATATTTT.

CDR3 nucleotides: TGTGCCAGCAGCTTAGCCGACAGGGTTGGCACTGAAGCTTTCTTT. The encoded protein is CASSLADRVGTEAFF. The chain combines TRBV11-2 with TRBJ1-1; 7 bases align to TRBD1. J lost 4 bases, V lost 1 base, and 6 bases had no gene match. CDR1 is SGHAT and CDR2 is FQNNGV in the germline V gene. The CDR3 consists of 15 residues.

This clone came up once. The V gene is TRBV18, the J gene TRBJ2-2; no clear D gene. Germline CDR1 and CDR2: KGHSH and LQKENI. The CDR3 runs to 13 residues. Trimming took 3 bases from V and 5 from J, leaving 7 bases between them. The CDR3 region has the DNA TGTGCCAGCTCACCTCTTAAAACCGGGGAGCTGTTTTTT. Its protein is CASSPLKTGELFF.

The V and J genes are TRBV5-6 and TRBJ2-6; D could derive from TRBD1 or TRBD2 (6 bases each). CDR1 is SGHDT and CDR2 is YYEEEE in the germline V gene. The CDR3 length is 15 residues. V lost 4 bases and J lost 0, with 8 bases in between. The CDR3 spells CASSPGASGANVLTF. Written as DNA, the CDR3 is TGTGCCAGCAGCCCGGGGGCCTCTGGGGCCAACGTCCTGACTTTC.

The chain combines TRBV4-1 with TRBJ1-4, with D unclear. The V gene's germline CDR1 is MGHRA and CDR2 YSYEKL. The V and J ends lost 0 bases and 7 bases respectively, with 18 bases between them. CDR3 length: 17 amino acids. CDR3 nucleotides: TGCGCCAGCAGCCAAGATTGGCGGAGGAGTACACCTGAAAAACTGTTTTTT. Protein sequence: CASSQDWRRSTPEKLFF.